The 24 T cell receptor beta chains below were found in one sample sequenced in a study of immune evolution from preneoplasia to lung adenocarcinoma. The assay was immunoSEQ multiplex PCR, and TCRdb's table has in-frame clones only and misses some. The sample contains around 4,100 clones, 65% to 90% of which appear only once. Sequencing input: FFPE adjacent normal lung tissue. These receptors were obtained from a donor at least 70 years old with lung adenocarcinoma.

The chain is built from TRBV15 and TRBJ2-1; D may correspond to TRBD1 or TRBD2 (6 bases each). CDR1 is LNHNV and CDR2 is YYDKDF in the germline V gene (reference sequence). The CDR3 is 14 residues long. The V end lost 5 bases, the J end lost 4 bases, and 12 bases lay between the germline ends. This chain's CDR3 is CATSREGGYNEQFF. In nucleotides, the CDR3 is TGTGCCACCAGCCGCGAAGGGGGGTACAATGAGCAGTTCTTC.

V usage is TRBV7-3 and J usage is TRBJ2-2; 10 nucleotides agree with TRBD2. The germline V gene has CDR1 SGHTA and CDR2 FQGTGA. The CDR3 runs 18 residues. V lost 1 base and J lost 0; bases outside the gene matches: 5. The CDR3 spells CASSLKLAGATNTGELFF. Written as DNA, the CDR3 is TGTGCCAGCAGCTTAAAGCTAGCGGGGGCCACGAACACCGGGGAGCTGTTTTTT. Full variable domain (rest looked up from reference TRBV7-3 and TRBJ2-2): GAGVSQTPSNKVTEKGKYVELRCDPISGHTALYWYRQSLGQGPEFLIYFQGTGAADDSGLPNDRFFAVRPEGSVSTLKIQRTERGDSAVYLCASSLKLAGATNTGELFFGEGSRLTVL.

The chain has TRBV28 and TRBJ2-7; TRBD1 matches at 10 bases. After removal of 1 base from V and 2 bases from J, the junction contained 2 bases not matched to a gene. The CDR3 sequence is 15 residues long. Looked up from germline, CDR1 is MDHEN and CDR2 is SYDVKM. This chain's CDR3 is CASSLYGQGAYEQYF. Written as DNA, the CDR3 is TGTGCCAGCAGTTTATACGGACAGGGGGCCTACGAGCAGTACTTC.

This clone has a single count. V and J are TRBV19 and TRBJ2-7; 9 bases line up with TRBD1. The V segment lost 1 base and the J segment 7 bases; nucleotides outside the gene matches: 14. The germline V gene encodes CDR1 LNHDA and CDR2 SQIVND (reference sequence). The CDR3 is 17 residues long. In DNA form, the CDR3 reads TGTGCCAGTAGTATAGTTGGACAGGGGAGGGCACGGCGGGAGCAGTACTTC. Residues: CASSIVGQGRARREQYF.

The chain has TRBV7-6 and TRBJ2-1; TRBD2 agrees at 7 bases. Germline V gene lookup returns CDR1 SGHVS and CDR2 FNYEAQ. Trimming removed 1 base from V and 5 bases from J; junction bases left unmatched: 2. The CDR3 loop spans 14 amino acids. CDR3 protein: CASSLGTRDNEQFF. The CDR3 coding sequence is TGTGCCAGCAGCTTAGGGACTAGGGACAATGAGCAGTTCTTC.

The chain recombines TRBV9 with TRBJ2-5; 10 nucleotides line up with TRBD1. Germline V gene sequence: CDR1 SGDLS, CDR2 YYNGEE. This CDR3 has 16 residues. Trimming cost V 0 bases and J 3 bases; bases outside gene matches: 5. The CDR3 is CASSVAGTGVEETQYF. CDR3 coding DNA: TGTGCCAGCAGCGTAGCTGGGACAGGGGTGGAAGAGACCCAGTACTTC.

This clone appeared a few times. J is TRBJ2-2 and V is TRBV27, with TRBD2 identical over 10 bases. The trim removed 6 bases at V and 4 bases at J, leaving 5 bases unmatched. Germline CDR1 is MNHEY and CDR2 is SMNVEV (reference sequence). The CDR3 runs 15 residues. CDR3 residues: CASSPGLAFTGELFF. CDR3 in DNA: TGTGCCAGCAGCCCGGGACTAGCGTTCACCGGGGAGCTGTTTTTT.

By sample fraction, this clone is large. The chain employs TRBV30 and TRBJ1-1; 9 bases line up with TRBD1. The CDR3 is made up of 13 amino acids. V dropped 8 bases and J dropped 7; count of bases not matched to a gene: 11. Looked up from germline, CDR1 is GTSNPN and CDR2 is SVGIG (reference sequence). The CDR3 reads CAGLPDRGHEAFF. The CDR3, as DNA: TGTGCCGGCCTTCCGGACAGGGGACATGAAGCTTTCTTT.

This clone was detected only once. The chain is built from TRBV28 and TRBJ1-1, with D unresolved. The CDR3 totals 12 residues. The germline gives CDR1 MDHEN, CDR2 SYDVKM. Trimming took off 5 bases at V and 3 bases at J, with 7 bases between the two ends. CDR3 region: CASSLQHTEAFF. As DNA, the CDR3 is TGTGCCAGCAGTCTCCAGCACACTGAAGCTTTCTTT.

CDR3: CASSEWGGEQYF. As DNA, the CDR3 is TGTGCCAGCAGCGAATGGGGGGGCGAGCAGTACTTC. V and J are TRBV11-2 and TRBJ2-7; TRBD2 aligns across 7 bases. Germline V CDR1 and CDR2: SGHAT, FQNNGV. The length of the CDR3 is 12 residues. The V gene end was trimmed by 5 bases and the J gene end by 6 bases; junction bases not matched to a gene: 4.

The rearrangement uses TRBV28 and TRBJ2-7; D is uncertain. The CDR3 contains 13 residues. Germline CDR1 reads MDHEN; CDR2 reads SYDVKM. The ends were cut back, 5 bases at V and 4 bases at J, with 12 bases in the middle. The CDR3 nucleotides read TGTGCCAGCAGTCCATCGACACCTTACGAGCAGTACTTC. Residues: CASSPSTPYEQYF.

The chain links TRBV6-1 to TRBJ1-1; possible D gene TRBD1, 5 bases. Germline CDR1 is MNHNS and CDR2 is SASEGT. The CDR3 totals 14 residues. V shed 2 bases and J shed 4 bases, with 11 bases lying between them. The CDR3 reads CASSEFGGGTEAFF. CDR3 nucleotides: TGTGCCAGCAGTGAATTTGGCGGGGGCACTGAAGCTTTCTTT.

The gene calls are TRBV9 and TRBJ2-3; no clear D gene. Germline values: CDR1 SGDLS, CDR2 YYNGEE. There are 15 residues in the CDR3. Deletions cut 2 bases from V and 5 bases from J, with 15 bases between. CDR3 nucleotide sequence: TGTGCCAGCAGCGTCGATCTCCCTTCCCAAGATACGCAGTATTTT. This codes for CASSVDLPSQDTQYF.

The rearrangement joins TRBV4-2 to TRBJ1-5; D unclear. CDR1 LGHNA and CDR2 YNFKEQ come from the germline V gene. The CDR3 spans 13 residues. V was shortened by 5 bases and J by 5 bases, with 10 bases between the two germline ends. Here the CDR3 reads CASSEAGDQPQHF. The CDR3 DNA is TGTGCCAGCAGCGAGGCAGGCGATCAGCCCCAGCATTTT.

The chain carries TRBV15 and TRBJ1-2; D is undetermined. Germline CDR1 reads LNHNV; CDR2 reads YYDKDF (reference sequence). The CDR3 is 12 residues long. V was trimmed by 0 bases and J by 8 bases, leaving 7 bases between them. The CDR3 is CATSRDGRGYTF. DNA for the CDR3: TGTGCCACCAGCAGAGATGGCAGGGGCTACACCTTC.

The rearrangement links TRBV19 to TRBJ2-2; maybe TRBD1 (5 bases). This CDR3 spans 13 amino acids. V was trimmed by 6 bases and J by 6 bases, leaving 11 bases between them. From germline, CDR1 is LNHDA and CDR2 SQIVND (reference sequence). This CDR3 reads CASSPLGAGELFF. CDR3 nucleotides: TGTGCCAGTAGCCCTTTAGGGGCCGGGGAGCTGTTTTTT.

The rearrangement uses TRBV28 and TRBJ1-4, with TRBD1 as a possible D gene (6 bases). Trimming cost V 6 bases and J 8 bases, with 13 bases left between them. The CDR3 has 13 amino acids. Germline CDR1 is MDHEN and CDR2 is SYDVKM. Written as DNA, the CDR3 is TGTGCCAGCAGCACGACAGGACCCGAAAAACTGTTTTTT. Residues: CASSTTGPEKLFF.

The chain links TRBV18 to TRBJ1-4; D remains ambiguous. Per the germline V gene, CDR1 is KGHSH and CDR2 is LQKENI. V lost 4 bases and J lost 2, with 8 bases in between. The CDR3 consists of 14 residues. The chain's CDR3 is CASSRAVTNEKLFF. The DNA of the CDR3 is TGTGCCAGCTCACGGGCGGTGACTAATGAAAAACTGTTTTTT.

The chain combines TRBV1 with TRBJ2-7. TRBV1 is designated a pseudogene. CDR3 length: 15 amino acids. DNA of the CDR3: TGCACCAGCAGCCAAGATCGGGGCAGGGAGTACGAGCAGTACTTC. Protein sequence: CTSSQDRGREYEQYF.

The gene calls are TRBV14 and TRBJ1-2; TRBD1 is a possible D gene (5 bases). Trimming removed 4 bases from V and 8 bases from J, with 17 bases in between. The CDR3 has 14 amino acids. Germline CDR1 SGHDN, CDR2 FVKESK. CDR3 loop: CASSRGTFEGGYTF. The CDR3 DNA is TGTGCCAGCAGCCGCGGGACTTTCGAGGGGGGCTACACCTTC. The variable domain in full, completed from reference TRBV14 and TRBJ1-2, reads EAGVTQFPSHSVIEKGQTVTLRCDPISGHDNLYWYRRVMGKEIKFLLHFVKESKQDESGMPNNRFLAERTGGTYSTLKVQPAELEDSGVYFCASSRGTFEGGYTFGSGTRLTVV.

The chain recombines TRBV20-1 with TRBJ2-7, with no clear D. Looked up from germline, CDR1 is DFQATT and CDR2 is SNEGSKA (reference sequence). V was pared by 7 bases and J by 5 bases, with 12 bases between. The CDR3 spans 11 residues. The CDR3 nucleotides are TGCAGTGTGTTCCCGGCGGACGAGCAGTACTTC. As protein: CSVFPADEQYF.

Note on this clone: The junction differs from germline at one of its ends, possibly a read error. The chain couples TRBV18 to TRBJ2-1; D remains unclear. The CDR3 loop spans 15 amino acids. Germline V gene lookup returns CDR1 KGHSH and CDR2 LQKENI. CDR3 loop: CASSPPNSAYNEQFF. CDR3 nucleotide sequence: TGTGCCAGCTCCCCACCCAACTCGGCCTACAATGAGCAGTTCTTC.

This chain joins TRBV19 and TRBJ1-5; D call uncertain. The CDR3 length is 12 residues. Germline V CDR1 and CDR2: LNHDA, SQIVND (reference sequence). V dropped 1 base and J dropped 4 bases, with 2 bases sitting between them. CDR3 amino acids: CASSIGNQPQHF. CDR3 DNA sequence: TGTGCCAGTAGTATAGGGAATCAGCCCCAGCATTTT. Supplemented by reference TRBV19 and TRBJ1-5, the full variable domain reads DGGITQSPKYLFRKEGQNVTLSCEQNLNHDAMYWYRQDPGQGLRLIYYSQIVNDFQKGDIAEGYSVSREKKESFPLTVTSAQKNPTAFYLCASSIGNQPQHFGDGTRLSIL.

The V call is TRBV27, the J call TRBJ1-1; D uncertain. Per germline, CDR1 MNHEY and CDR2 SMNVEV (reference sequence). The CDR3 has 16 amino acids. V was pared by 3 bases and J by 0 bases, with 14 bases between. The CDR3 protein is CASSFRRVRVNTEAFF. DNA of the CDR3: TGTGCCAGCAGTTTTAGGAGGGTCCGTGTGAACACTGAAGCTTTCTTT.